The 16 T cell receptor beta chains listed next were all sequenced from one sample in a study of blood T cell repertoires in COVID-19. Only in-frame clones appear in the TCRdb table, and some are missing; sequencing was by immunoSEQ multiplex PCR. The table records fewer than 100,000 clones, about 80% of them present only once. The sequenced sample consisted of peripheral blood. These receptors were obtained from a woman aged 70-85 years with acute or convalescent COVID-19.

V gene TRBV19 combines with J gene TRBJ2-1; 9 nucleotides match TRBD1. The CDR3 is 14 residues long. The germline gives CDR1 LNHDA, CDR2 SQIVND (reference sequence). After removal of 4 bases from V and 4 bases from J, the junction contained 2 bases not matched to a gene. DNA for the CDR3: TGTGCCAGTAGTAGGGGGACAGGGTACAATGAGCAGTTCTTC. Amino acids: CASSRGTGYNEQFF.

This clone was found a few times. The V and J genes are TRBV11-2 and TRBJ2-1; 14 nucleotides line up with TRBD2. The germline V gene encodes CDR1 SGHAT and CDR2 FQNNGV. Losses at the gene ends were 1 base for V and 6 bases for J; bases not matched to a gene: 8. CDR3 size: 18 residues. The CDR3, as DNA: TGTGCCAGCAGCTTAGCAGGGACTAGCGGGAGTTATGGCAATGAGCAGTTCTTC. Translated, it gives CASSLAGTSGSYGNEQFF.

J is TRBJ1-6 and V is TRBV2; D is unresolved. The CDR3 sequence is 15 residues long. V was trimmed by 8 bases and J by 0 bases, leaving 11 bases between them. Looked up from germline, CDR1 is SNHLY and CDR2 is FYNNEI. CDR3 DNA sequence: TGTGCCAGCCTCGGTGGTAGCTCCTATAATTCACCCCTCCACTTT. Residues: CASLGGSSYNSPLHF.

The chain recombines TRBV2 with TRBJ1-6; D remains ambiguous. Germline V gives CDR1 SNHLY, CDR2 FYNNEI. Trimming removed 7 bases at V and 4 bases at J, with 14 bases between. The CDR3 has 15 residues. CDR3 sequence (DNA): TGTGCCAGCATGATCACCGGGATATATAATTCACCCCTCCACTTT. Its protein product is CASMITGIYNSPLHF.

This clone was seen a few times. The rearrangement joins TRBV6-6 to TRBJ1-5; TRBD1 matches 9 bases. Germline values: CDR1 MNHNY, CDR2 SVGAGI (reference sequence). J lost 6 bases, V lost 4 bases, and 7 bases had no gene match. The CDR3 sequence is 15 residues long. This chain's CDR3 is CASSSGQGYGQPQHF. DNA for the CDR3: TGTGCCAGCAGTTCGGGACAGGGCTACGGTCAGCCCCAGCATTTT.

The chain has TRBV9 and TRBJ2-1; TRBD2 matches at 9 bases. The V gene's germline CDR1 is SGDLS and CDR2 YYNGEE. J lost 2 bases, V lost 0 bases, and 3 bases had no gene match. This CDR3 has 16 amino acids. CDR3 bases: TGTGCCAGCAGCGTAGGTGCGGGGGGGCCCTACAATGAGCAGTTCTTC. This translates into CASSVGAGGPYNEQFF.

In its sample, this clone was seen a few times. V and J are TRBV7-9 and TRBJ1-2; TRBD1 matches at 9 bases. V lost 0 bases, J lost 6 bases, and 8 bases stayed unmatched. The CDR3 spans 16 residues. Germline assignment: CDR1 SEHNR and CDR2 FQNEAQ (reference sequence). CDR3: CASSLAEGTGKDGYTF. The CDR3 nucleotides are TGTGCCAGCAGCTTAGCGGAAGGGACAGGGAAGGATGGCTACACCTTC.

The J gene is TRBJ1-4, the V gene TRBV28, with D unclear. Trimming left V 1 base short and J 7 bases short, with 4 bases between. The CDR3 is made up of 12 amino acids. Germline V gene lookup returns CDR1 MDHEN and CDR2 SYDVKM. The CDR3 sequence is CASSLSGEKLFF. DNA of the CDR3: TGTGCCAGCAGTTTATCCGGTGAAAAACTGTTTTTT. Filled out from reference TRBV28 and TRBJ1-4, the complete variable domain reads DVKVTQSSRYLVKRTGEKVFLECVQDMDHENMFWYRQDPGLGLRLIYFSYDVKMKEKGDIPEGYSVSREKKERFSLILESASTNQTSMYLCASSLSGEKLFFGSGTQLSVL.

The chain has TRBV6-6 and TRBJ1-6, with D unresolved. Germline V lookup: CDR1 MNHNY, CDR2 SVGAGI (reference sequence). Deletions cut 0 bases from V and 9 bases from J, with 6 bases between. The CDR3 length is 13 residues. CDR3 residues: CASSYSQISPLHF. The DNA for the CDR3 is TGTGCCAGCAGTTACTCACAGATTTCACCCCTCCACTTT.

This clone has only a few counts. The chain employs TRBV28 and TRBJ2-7; D might be TRBD1 (8 bases). This CDR3 is 14 amino acids long. The germline V gene has CDR1 MDHEN and CDR2 SYDVKM. Trimming took 1 base from V and 4 from J, leaving 11 bases between them. The CDR3 DNA sequence: TGTGCCAGCAGTTTATCACAGGGGGGGTACGAGCAGTACTTC. Residues: CASSLSQGGYEQYF.

The chain links TRBV11-2 to TRBJ1-2, with TRBD1 matching over 10 bases. J lost 6 bases, V lost 4 bases, and 8 bases had no gene match. Germline CDR1 is SGHAT and CDR2 is FQNNGV. The CDR3 consists of 15 residues. DNA of the CDR3: TGTGCCAGCAGCTCCATTCCGGGACAGGGGCATGGCTACACCTTC. Translation: CASSSIPGQGHGYTF.

This rearrangement joins TRBV6-5 to TRBJ2-3, with 7 nucleotides matching TRBD2. The CDR3 length is 15 residues. With 5 bases clipped from V and 2 bases from J, the junction kept 7 bases outside the gene matches. Germline loops: CDR1 MNHEY, CDR2 SVGAGI. The CDR3 sequence is CASSHQLADTDTQYF. CDR3 bases: TGTGCCAGCAGTCATCAGCTAGCGGACACAGATACGCAGTATTTT.

The chain uses TRBV28 and TRBJ1-4; D remains unclear. Trimming took off 3 bases at V and 7 bases at J, with 3 bases between the two ends. Germline CDR1 reads MDHEN; CDR2 reads SYDVKM. CDR3 length equals 11 residues. CDR3: CASSFGEKLFF. CDR3 DNA sequence: TGTGCCAGCAGTTTCGGTGAAAAACTGTTTTTT. Drawing the rest from reference TRBV28 and TRBJ1-4, the complete variable domain is DVKVTQSSRYLVKRTGEKVFLECVQDMDHENMFWYRQDPGLGLRLIYFSYDVKMKEKGDIPEGYSVSREKKERFSLILESASTNQTSMYLCASSFGEKLFFGSGTQLSVL.

CDR3 sequence: CAWSVPLAGGSNEQYF. The CDR3 nucleotides are TGTGCCTGGAGTGTACCGTTAGCGGGAGGATCTAACGAGCAGTACTTC. V gene TRBV30 combines with J gene TRBJ2-7; 10 bases line up with TRBD2. CDR1 is GTSNPN and CDR2 is SVGIG in the germline V gene (reference sequence). The CDR3 length is 16 residues. V lost 0 bases, J lost 5 bases, and 10 bases stayed unmatched.

V gene TRBV6-5 combines with J gene TRBJ1-1; D is uncertain. The CDR3 is made up of 15 amino acids. Trimming left V 6 bases short and J 1 base short, with 15 bases between. In germline, CDR1 is MNHEY, CDR2 SVGAGI. The DNA for the CDR3 is TGTGCCAGCAGAAGACAAGGTGGGTCGAACACTGAAGCTTTCTTT. As protein: CASRRQGGSNTEAFF.

V gene TRBV10-3 combines with J gene TRBJ1-2; perhaps TRBD1 as D (5 bases). The germline gives CDR1 ENHRY, CDR2 SYGVKD. V was shortened by 2 bases and J by 8 bases, with 15 bases between the two germline ends. The CDR3 covers 14 residues. CDR3 region: CAISELSGQGGYTF. The CDR3 bases are TGTGCCATCAGTGAGCTGTCAGGGCAAGGGGGCTACACCTTC.